This TCR beta chain comes out of a study of regulatory T cells in long-lasting Graves disease. Study-wide findings and caveats: There was favoring of TRBV28, TRBJ1-2 and TRBJ2-5 in persistent disease.

This clonotype was observed a few times. The antigen is undetermined. A much more abundant neighbour one base away suggests this may be a read error. CDR3 regions were amplified by Arm-PCR using iRepertoire HTBI primers to build TCR beta libraries. MiXCR, run by TCRdb on the multiplex PCR reads, gives a single entry per CDR3 protein. The sample yields 400,000 to 600,000 distinct CDR3 sequences, roughly a fifth seen once. The V gene end was trimmed by 6 bases and the J gene end by 10 bases; junction bases not matched to a gene: 8. The CDR3 is 14 amino acids. In germline, CDR1 is MRHNA, CDR2 SNTAGT. Time point of the sample: persistent/refractory GD, antithyroid drugs over 5 years with positive TRAb. From RNA extracted from PBMCs, the TCR library was made. The guidelines of the American Thyroid Association were the basis for diagnosing Graves' disease.

Specimen: peripheral blood mononuclear cells (PBMCs), collected when the disease was refractory, from a patient treated with antithyroid drugs. The V and J genes are TRBV6-4 and TRBJ1-6, with TRBD1 identical over 8 bases. This clonotype was sampled from a female donor with Graves disease. The CDR3 DNA reads as TGTGCCAGCAGGGGTACGGACAGGGACTCACCCCTCCACTTT. It specifies CASRGTDRDSPLHF.